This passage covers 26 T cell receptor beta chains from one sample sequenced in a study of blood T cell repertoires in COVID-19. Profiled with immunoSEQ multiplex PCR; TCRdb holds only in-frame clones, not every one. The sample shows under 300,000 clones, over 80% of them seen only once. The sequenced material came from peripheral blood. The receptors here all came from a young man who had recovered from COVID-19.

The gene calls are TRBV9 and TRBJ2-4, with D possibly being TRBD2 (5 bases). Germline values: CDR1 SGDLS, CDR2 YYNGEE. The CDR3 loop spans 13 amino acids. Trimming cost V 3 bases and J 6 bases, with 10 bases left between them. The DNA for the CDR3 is TGTGCCAGCAGCGCCTACGCGGGAAACATTCAGTACTTC. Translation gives CASSAYAGNIQYF.

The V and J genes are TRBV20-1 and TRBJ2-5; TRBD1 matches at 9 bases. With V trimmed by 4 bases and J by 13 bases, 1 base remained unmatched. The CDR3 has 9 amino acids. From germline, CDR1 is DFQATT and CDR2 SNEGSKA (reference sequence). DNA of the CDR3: TGCAGTGCTAAGGGACAGGGGTACTTC. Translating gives CSAKGQGYF.

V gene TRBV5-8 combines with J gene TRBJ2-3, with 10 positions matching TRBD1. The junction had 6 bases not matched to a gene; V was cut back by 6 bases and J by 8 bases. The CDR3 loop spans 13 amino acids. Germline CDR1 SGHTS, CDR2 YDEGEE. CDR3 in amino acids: CASTRQGAGTQYF. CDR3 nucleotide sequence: TGTGCCAGCACCCGACAGGGGGCCGGTACGCAGTATTTT.

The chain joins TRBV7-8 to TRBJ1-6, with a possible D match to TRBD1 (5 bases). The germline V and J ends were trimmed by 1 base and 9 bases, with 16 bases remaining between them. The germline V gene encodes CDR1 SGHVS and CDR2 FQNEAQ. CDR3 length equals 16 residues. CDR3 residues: CASSLVGGTLSSPLHF. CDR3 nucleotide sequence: TGTGCCAGCAGCTTAGTGGGGGGGACTCTTAGTTCACCCCTCCACTTT.

Written as DNA, the CDR3 is TGTGCCAGCAGCTATAGCGGGGGAATCCAAGAGACCCAGTACTTC. Translation: CASSYSGGIQETQYF. This chain uses TRBV7-7 with TRBJ2-5; 9 bases map to TRBD2. After removal of 4 bases from V and 1 base from J, the junction contained 4 bases not matched to a gene. This CDR3 has 15 residues. Germline V lookup: CDR1 SSHAT, CDR2 FNYEAQ (reference sequence). Together with reference TRBV7-7 and TRBJ2-5, the CDR3 gives the full variable domain: GAGVSQSPRYKVTKRGQDVTLRCDPISSHATLYWYQQALGQGPEFLTYFNYEAQPDKSGLPSDRFSAERPEGSISTLTIQRTEQRDSAMYRCASSYSGGIQETQYFGPGTRLLVL.

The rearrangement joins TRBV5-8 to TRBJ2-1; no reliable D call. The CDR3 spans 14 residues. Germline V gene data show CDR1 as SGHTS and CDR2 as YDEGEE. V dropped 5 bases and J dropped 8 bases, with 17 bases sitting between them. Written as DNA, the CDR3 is TGTGCCAGCAGTTCCGGGTCCTCTTGGGATGAGCAGTTCTTC. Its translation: CASSSGSSWDEQFF.

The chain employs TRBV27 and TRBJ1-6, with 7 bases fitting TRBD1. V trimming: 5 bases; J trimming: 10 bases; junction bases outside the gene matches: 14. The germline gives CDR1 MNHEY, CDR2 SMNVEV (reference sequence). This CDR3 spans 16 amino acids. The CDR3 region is CASSPPPRQGESPLHF. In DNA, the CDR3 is TGTGCCAGCAGTCCACCCCCCCGGCAGGGGGAATCACCCCTCCACTTT.

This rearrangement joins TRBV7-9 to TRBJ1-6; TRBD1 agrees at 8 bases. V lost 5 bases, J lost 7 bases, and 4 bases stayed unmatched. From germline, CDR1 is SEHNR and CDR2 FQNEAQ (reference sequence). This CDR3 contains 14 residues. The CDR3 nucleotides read TGTGCCAGCAGCGTACAGGGGGGGAATTCACCCCTCCACTTT. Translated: CASSVQGGNSPLHF. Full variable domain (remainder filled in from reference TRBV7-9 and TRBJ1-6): DTGVSQNPRHKITKRGQNVTFRCDPISEHNRLYWYRQTLGQGPEFLTYFQNEAQLEKSRLLSDRFSAERPKGSFSTLEIQRTEQGDSAMYLCASSVQGGNSPLHFGNGTRLTVT.

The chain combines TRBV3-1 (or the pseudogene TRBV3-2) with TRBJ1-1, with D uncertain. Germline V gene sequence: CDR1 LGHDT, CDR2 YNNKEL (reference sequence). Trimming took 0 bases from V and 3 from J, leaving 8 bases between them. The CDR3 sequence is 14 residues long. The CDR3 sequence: CASSQEGGDTEAFF. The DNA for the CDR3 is TGTGCCAGCAGCCAAGAAGGCGGGGACACTGAAGCTTTCTTT.

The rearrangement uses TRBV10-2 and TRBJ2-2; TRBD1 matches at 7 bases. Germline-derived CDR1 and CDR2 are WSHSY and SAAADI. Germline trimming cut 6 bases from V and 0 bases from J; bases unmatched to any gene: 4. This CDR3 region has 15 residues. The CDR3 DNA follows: TGCGCCAGCAGAGCCGGGACAGCGAACACCGGGGAGCTGTTTTTT. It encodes CASRAGTANTGELFF.

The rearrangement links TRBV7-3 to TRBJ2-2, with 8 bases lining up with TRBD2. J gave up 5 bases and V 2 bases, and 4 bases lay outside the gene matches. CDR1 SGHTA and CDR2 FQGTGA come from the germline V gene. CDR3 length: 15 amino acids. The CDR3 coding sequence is TGTGCCAGCAGCTTACAGGGACTAGGGACCGGGGAGCTGTTTTTT. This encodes CASSLQGLGTGELFF.

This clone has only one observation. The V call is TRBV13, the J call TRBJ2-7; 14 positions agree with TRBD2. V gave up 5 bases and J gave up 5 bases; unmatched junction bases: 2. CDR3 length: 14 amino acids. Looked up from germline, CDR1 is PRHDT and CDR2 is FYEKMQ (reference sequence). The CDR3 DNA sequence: TGTGCCAGCAGCGGGACTAGCGGGGGTAACGAGCAGTACTTC. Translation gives CASSGTSGGNEQYF.

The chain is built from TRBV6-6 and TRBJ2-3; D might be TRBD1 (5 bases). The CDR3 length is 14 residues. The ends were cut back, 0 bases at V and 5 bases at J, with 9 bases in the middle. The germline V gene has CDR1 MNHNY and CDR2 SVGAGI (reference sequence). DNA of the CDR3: TGTGCCAGCAGTTACTCAGGGGCTGGAGATACGCAGTATTTT. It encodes CASSYSGAGDTQYF.

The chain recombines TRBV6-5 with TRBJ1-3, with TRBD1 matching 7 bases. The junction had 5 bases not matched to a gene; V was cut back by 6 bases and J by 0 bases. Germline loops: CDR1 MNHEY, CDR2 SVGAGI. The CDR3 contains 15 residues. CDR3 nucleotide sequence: TGTGCCAGCAGGGAGGACAGGAACTCTGGAAACACCATATATTTT. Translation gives CASREDRNSGNTIYF.

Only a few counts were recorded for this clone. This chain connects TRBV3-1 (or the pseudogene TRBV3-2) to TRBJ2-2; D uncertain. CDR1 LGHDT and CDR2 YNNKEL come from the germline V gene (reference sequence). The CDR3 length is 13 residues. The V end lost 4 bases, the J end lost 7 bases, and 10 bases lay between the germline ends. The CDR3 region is CASSPRLGGELFF. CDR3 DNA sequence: TGTGCCAGCAGCCCGAGGTTGGGCGGGGAGCTGTTTTTT.

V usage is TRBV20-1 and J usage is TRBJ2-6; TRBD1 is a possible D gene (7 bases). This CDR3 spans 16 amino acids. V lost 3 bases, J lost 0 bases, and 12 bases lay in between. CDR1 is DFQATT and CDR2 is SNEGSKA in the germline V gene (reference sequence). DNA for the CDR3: TGCAGTGCTAGTGCAGGGGGGACCTCTGGGGCCAACGTCCTGACTTTC. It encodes CSASAGGTSGANVLTF.

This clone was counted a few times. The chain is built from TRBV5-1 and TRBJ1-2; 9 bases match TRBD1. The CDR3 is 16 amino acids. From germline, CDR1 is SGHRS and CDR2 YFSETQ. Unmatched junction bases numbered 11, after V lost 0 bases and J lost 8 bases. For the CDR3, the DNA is TGCGCCAGCAGCTTGGGATTCCGGGACAGGGAACTCGGCTACACCTTC. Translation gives CASSLGFRDRELGYTF.

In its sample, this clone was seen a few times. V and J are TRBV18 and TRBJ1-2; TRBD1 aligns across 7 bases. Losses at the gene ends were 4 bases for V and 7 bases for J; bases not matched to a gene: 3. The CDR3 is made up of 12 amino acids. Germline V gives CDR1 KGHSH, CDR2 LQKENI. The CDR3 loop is CASSQTGPGYTF. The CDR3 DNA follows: TGTGCCAGCTCACAGACAGGGCCTGGCTACACCTTC.

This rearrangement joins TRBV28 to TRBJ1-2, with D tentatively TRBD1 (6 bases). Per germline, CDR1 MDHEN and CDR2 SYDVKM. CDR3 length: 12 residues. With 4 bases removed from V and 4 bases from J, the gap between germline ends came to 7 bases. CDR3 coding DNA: TGTGCCAGCAGTTGGGACACCTATGGCTACACCTTC. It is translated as CASSWDTYGYTF.

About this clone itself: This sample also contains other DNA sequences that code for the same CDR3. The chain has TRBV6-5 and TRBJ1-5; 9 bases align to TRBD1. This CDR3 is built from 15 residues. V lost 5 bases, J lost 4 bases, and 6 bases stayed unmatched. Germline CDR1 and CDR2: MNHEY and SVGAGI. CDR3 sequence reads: CASSNGQGRNQPQHF. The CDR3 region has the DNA TGTGCCAGCAGTAATGGACAGGGGAGGAATCAGCCCCAGCATTTT.

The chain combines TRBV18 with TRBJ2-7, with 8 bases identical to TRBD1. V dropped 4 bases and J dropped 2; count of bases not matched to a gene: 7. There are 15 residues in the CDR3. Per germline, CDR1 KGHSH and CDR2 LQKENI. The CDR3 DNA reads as TGTGCCAGCTCACTTGAGACAGGGGCCACCTACGAGCAGTACTTC. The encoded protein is CASSLETGATYEQYF.

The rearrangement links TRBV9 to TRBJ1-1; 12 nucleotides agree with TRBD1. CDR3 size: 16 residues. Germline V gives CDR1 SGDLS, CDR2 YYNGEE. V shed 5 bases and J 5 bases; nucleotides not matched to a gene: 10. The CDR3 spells CASRPGQGAGWTEAFF. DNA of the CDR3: TGTGCCAGCAGGCCGGGACAGGGGGCAGGATGGACTGAAGCTTTCTTT.

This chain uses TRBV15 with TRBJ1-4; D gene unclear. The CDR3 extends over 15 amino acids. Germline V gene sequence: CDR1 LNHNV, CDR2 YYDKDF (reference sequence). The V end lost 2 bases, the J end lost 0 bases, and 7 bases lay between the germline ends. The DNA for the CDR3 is TGTGCCACCAGCAGACAGGTTGCAACTAATGAAAAACTGTTTTTT. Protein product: CATSRQVATNEKLFF.

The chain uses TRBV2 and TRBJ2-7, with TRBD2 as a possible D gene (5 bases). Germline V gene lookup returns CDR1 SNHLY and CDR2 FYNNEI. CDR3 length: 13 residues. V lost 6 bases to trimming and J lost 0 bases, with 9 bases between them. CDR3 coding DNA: TGTGCCAGCAGCGACGGGGTCTCCTACGAGCAGTACGTC. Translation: CASSDGVSYEQYV.

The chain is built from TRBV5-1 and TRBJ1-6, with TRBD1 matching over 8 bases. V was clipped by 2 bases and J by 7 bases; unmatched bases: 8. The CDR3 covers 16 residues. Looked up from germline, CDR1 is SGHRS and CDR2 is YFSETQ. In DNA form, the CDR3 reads TGCGCCAGCAGCTTCGGACAAAGGACAGGGAATTCACCCCTCCACTTT. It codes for CASSFGQRTGNSPLHF.

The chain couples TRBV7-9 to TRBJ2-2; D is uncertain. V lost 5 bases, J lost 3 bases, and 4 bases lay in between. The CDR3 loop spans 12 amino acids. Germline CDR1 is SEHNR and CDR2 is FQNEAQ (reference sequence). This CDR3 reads CASSRDTGELFF. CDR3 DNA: TGTGCCAGCAGCCGGGACACCGGGGAGCTGTTTTTT.